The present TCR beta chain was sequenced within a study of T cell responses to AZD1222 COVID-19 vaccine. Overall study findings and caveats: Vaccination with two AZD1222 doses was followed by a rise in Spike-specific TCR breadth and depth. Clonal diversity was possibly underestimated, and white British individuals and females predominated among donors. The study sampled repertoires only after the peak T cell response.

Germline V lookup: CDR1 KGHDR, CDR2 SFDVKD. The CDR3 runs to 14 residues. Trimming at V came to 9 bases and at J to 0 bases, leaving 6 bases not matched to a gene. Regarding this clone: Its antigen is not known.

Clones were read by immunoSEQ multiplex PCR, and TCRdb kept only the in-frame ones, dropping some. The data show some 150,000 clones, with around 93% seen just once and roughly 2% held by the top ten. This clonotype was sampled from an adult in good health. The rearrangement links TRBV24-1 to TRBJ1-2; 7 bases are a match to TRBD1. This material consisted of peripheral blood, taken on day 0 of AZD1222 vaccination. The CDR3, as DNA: TGTGCCACCTCTGACAGGGACACTAACTATGGCTACACCTTC. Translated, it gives CATSDRDTNYGYTF.